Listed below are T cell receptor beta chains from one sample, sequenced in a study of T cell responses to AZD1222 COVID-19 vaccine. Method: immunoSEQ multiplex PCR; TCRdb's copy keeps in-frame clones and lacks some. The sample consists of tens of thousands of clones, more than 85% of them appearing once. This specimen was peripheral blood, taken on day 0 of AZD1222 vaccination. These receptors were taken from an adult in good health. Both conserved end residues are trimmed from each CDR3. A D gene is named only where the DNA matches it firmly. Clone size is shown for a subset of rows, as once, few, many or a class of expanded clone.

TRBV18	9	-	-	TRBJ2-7	ASSPSWEQY
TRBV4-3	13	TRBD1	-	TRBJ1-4	ASSQGTGNNEKLF
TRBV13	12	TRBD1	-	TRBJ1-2	ASSLEGQIYGYT
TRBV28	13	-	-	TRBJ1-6	ASTTHMPDNSPLH
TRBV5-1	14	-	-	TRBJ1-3	ASSPNTGSSGNTIY
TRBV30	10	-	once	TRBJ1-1	AWSPRNTEAF
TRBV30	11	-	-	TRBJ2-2	AWRGRATGELF
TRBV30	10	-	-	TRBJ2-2	AWRALSGELF
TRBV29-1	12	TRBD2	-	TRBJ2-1	SGYGLAGVNEQF
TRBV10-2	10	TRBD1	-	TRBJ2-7	ATRTGFYEQY
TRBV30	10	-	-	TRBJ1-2	AWNLGGRGYT
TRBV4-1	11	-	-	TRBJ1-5	ASSISSDQPQH
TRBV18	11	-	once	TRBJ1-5	ASSPGDNQPQH
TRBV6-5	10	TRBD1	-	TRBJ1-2	ASSPDRVGYT
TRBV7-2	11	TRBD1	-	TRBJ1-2	ASSQDRGYGYT
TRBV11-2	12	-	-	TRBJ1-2	ASSLDGLNYGYT
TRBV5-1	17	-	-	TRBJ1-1	ASSLGKTGRTGVNTEAF
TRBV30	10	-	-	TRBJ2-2	AWRIGTGELF
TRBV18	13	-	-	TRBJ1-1	ASSPQGPPVTEAF
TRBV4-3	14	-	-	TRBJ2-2	ASSQLVGGDTGELF
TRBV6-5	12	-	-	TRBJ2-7	ASSYDGHSYEQY
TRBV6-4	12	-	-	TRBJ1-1	ASSVPFRGTEAF
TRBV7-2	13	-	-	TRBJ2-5	ASSLALHLQETQY
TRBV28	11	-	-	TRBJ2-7	ASSLITRMEQY